These 2 T cell receptor beta chains share one sample of origin, sequenced in a study of T cells in Graves' hyperthyroidism and ophthalmopathy. Amplified regions were TCR beta CDR3 sequences from RNA transcripts. A first-round RT-PCR of the TCR CDR3 used the HTBI primer set. One entry per CDR3 protein results from TCRdb running MiXCR on the multiplex PCR reads. The table has a few hundred thousand distinct CDR3 sequences, around 14% seen once; the top ten hold around a tenth. The sample taken for sequencing was blood. These receptors all stem from a woman younger than 30 with Graves' hyperthyroidism.

This clonotype was detected only once. This chain links TRBV19 with TRBJ2-1; 7 nucleotides agree with TRBD2. V trimming: 5 bases; J trimming: 4 bases; junction bases outside the gene matches: 2. Germline V gene sequence: CDR1 LNHDA, CDR2 SQIVND (reference sequence). CDR3 size: 13 residues. The CDR3 nucleotides are TGTGCCAGTAGTTCAGCGGGATACAATGAGCAGTTCTTC. Translated: CASSSAGYNEQFF.

CDR3 sequence (DNA): TGCGCCAGCAGCCAAGATATGAGGACGGGGAGTACTAATGAAAAACTGTTTTTT. It encodes CASSQDMRTGSTNEKLFF. This chain joins TRBV4-1 and TRBJ1-4; D remains ambiguous. Germline CDR1 reads MGHRA; CDR2 reads YSYEKL. The CDR3 sequence is 18 residues long. V gave up 0 bases and J gave up 2 bases, with 16 bases separating them.